These 21 T cell receptor beta chains were sequenced from one sample in a study of blood T cell repertoires in COVID-19. Using immunoSEQ multiplex PCR, the repertoire was profiled, and TCRdb retains in-frame clones only, with some absent. The data hold 250,000 to 350,000 clones, with nearly 90% observed a single time. The sample comprised PBMCs or T cells enriched from blood (not recorded which). These receptors were taken from a woman between 18 and 29 years old with acute COVID-19.

The chain couples TRBV28 to TRBJ1-2, with 7 positions matching TRBD1. CDR1 is MDHEN and CDR2 is SYDVKM in the germline V gene. CDR3 size: 14 residues. The ends lost 4 bases at V and 4 bases at J; junction bases unmatched: 6. The CDR3 loop reads CASSSADRAYGYTF. Here the CDR3 DNA reads TGTGCCAGCAGTTCCGCCGACAGGGCCTATGGCTACACCTTC.

The chain combines TRBV18 with TRBJ1-2; TRBD1 matches 7 bases. Looked up from germline, CDR1 is KGHSH and CDR2 is LQKENI. The ends lost 5 bases at V and 5 bases at J; junction bases unmatched: 5. The CDR3 runs to 13 residues. This CDR3 is CASSTGTEYGYTF. The CDR3 bases are TGTGCCAGCTCAACCGGGACAGAGTATGGCTACACCTTC.

On this clone: Other DNA variants within this sample encode the same CDR3. V is TRBV5-1 and J is TRBJ2-7; perhaps TRBD1 as D (5 bases). This CDR3 is 14 amino acids long. Per the germline V gene, CDR1 is SGHRS and CDR2 is YFSETQ. The V gene lost 0 bases and the J gene lost 2 bases, with 9 bases spanning the gap. CDR3 sequence reads: CASSLGQGPYEQYF. The CDR3 region has the DNA TGCGCCAGCAGCTTGGGTCAGGGCCCCTACGAGCAGTACTTC.

The gene calls are TRBV7-9 and TRBJ2-7; D is unresolved. The germline V and J ends were trimmed by 3 bases and 1 base, with 7 bases remaining between them. The CDR3 covers 13 residues. Germline-derived CDR1 and CDR2 are SEHNR and FQNEAQ (reference sequence). CDR3 bases: TGTGCCAGCAGCTTTTTCAGTTCCTACGAGCAGTACTTC. This translates into CASSFFSSYEQYF. Full variable domain (rest looked up from reference TRBV7-9 and TRBJ2-7): DTGVSQNPRHKITKRGQNVTFRCDPISEHNRLYWYRQTLGQGPEFLTYFQNEAQLEKSRLLSDRFSAERPKGSFSTLEIQRTEQGDSAMYLCASSFFSSYEQYFGPGTRLTVT.

The CDR3: CASSYQLASIREQFF. The CDR3 DNA reads TGTGCCAGCAGTTACCAACTGGCTAGCATCCGTGAGCAGTTCTTC. The J gene is TRBJ2-1, the V gene TRBV6-5; D possibly corresponds to TRBD2 (5 bases). This CDR3 has 15 amino acids. Trimming left V 2 bases short and J 9 bases short, with 17 bases between. CDR1 and CDR2 (germline): MNHEY, SVGAGI.

CDR3 coding DNA: TGTGCCAGCAGCACGGGGACGGGGGGCTACAATGAGCAGTTCTTC. Protein sequence: CASSTGTGGYNEQFF. The chain is built from TRBV7-6 and TRBJ2-1; 7 nucleotides align to TRBD2. After removal of 5 bases from V and 3 bases from J, the junction contained 7 bases not matched to a gene. Germline CDR1 is SGHVS and CDR2 is FNYEAQ. CDR3 length: 15 amino acids.

V is TRBV19 and J is TRBJ2-6; D possibly corresponds to TRBD1 (6 bases). Germline V gene lookup returns CDR1 LNHDA and CDR2 SQIVND (reference sequence). The CDR3 is 18 amino acids. V was trimmed by 8 bases and J by 8 bases, leaving 28 bases between them. This CDR3 is CASRSYSSGTLGTNVLTF. The CDR3 nucleotides read TGTGCCAGTCGGAGCTATAGCTCTGGGACATTGGGGACCAACGTCCTGACTTTC.

This clone appeared a single time. The sample carries other DNA sequences with the same CDR3. V usage is TRBV2 and J usage is TRBJ1-5; D not resolved. The CDR3 is 12 amino acids. CDR1 and CDR2 from the germline V gene are SNHLY and FYNNEI. V lost 6 bases and J lost 7, with 10 bases in between. The CDR3 DNA sequence: TGTGCCAGCAGCCCGGGCGGGCAGCCCCAGCATTTT. Protein: CASSPGGQPQHF.

The gene calls are TRBV5-1 and TRBJ2-5; 10 bases are a match to TRBD2. The CDR3 consists of 14 residues. With V trimmed by 6 bases and J by 2 bases, 4 bases remained unmatched. Germline values: CDR1 SGHRS, CDR2 YFSETQ. CDR3 sequence (DNA): TGCGCCAGCACGAGGACTAGCGGTCAAGAGACCCAGTACTTC. This translates into CASTRTSGQETQYF.

The gene calls are TRBV12-3 or TRBV12-4 and TRBJ1-2; a possible D gene is TRBD1 (5 bases). The CDR3 is 12 residues long. Trimming removed 4 bases from V and 4 bases from J, with 7 bases in between. In DNA, the CDR3 is TGTGCCAGCAGTTGGGGCAGCTATGGCTACACCTTC. It encodes CASSWGSYGYTF.

The chain uses TRBV15 and TRBJ2-7, with D unresolved. CDR1 LNHNV and CDR2 YYDKDF come from the germline V gene (reference sequence). V was trimmed by 1 base and J by 4 bases, leaving 5 bases between them. The CDR3 contains 12 residues. CDR3 in amino acids: CATSRVYYEQYF. The DNA for the CDR3 is TGTGCCACCAGCAGAGTTTATTACGAGCAGTACTTC.

The chain carries TRBV27 and TRBJ2-5; TRBD2 matches at 7 bases. Germline V lookup: CDR1 MNHEY, CDR2 SMNVEV (reference sequence). The CDR3 runs 16 residues. V gave up 3 bases and J gave up 2 bases; unmatched junction bases: 9. The DNA for the CDR3 is TGTGCCAGCAGTTTTGGGAGCGGGATGAGACAAGAGACCCAGTACTTC. Translation gives CASSFGSGMRQETQYF.

V usage is TRBV2 and J usage is TRBJ2-1; 9 positions agree with TRBD2. V was pared by 2 bases and J by 5 bases, with 4 bases of the junction left unmatched. CDR3 length: 15 residues. CDR1 is SNHLY and CDR2 is FYNNEI in the germline V gene. CDR3 protein: CASSERREGNNEQFF. In nucleotides, the CDR3 is TGTGCCAGCAGTGAAAGGCGGGAGGGCAACAATGAGCAGTTCTTC.

The rearrangement joins TRBV12-3 or TRBV12-4 to TRBJ1-5; unclear D gene. The CDR3 is 13 amino acids. V dropped 5 bases and J dropped 3 bases, with 8 bases sitting between them. CDR3 region: CASSPLPNQPQHF. CDR3 in DNA: TGTGCCAGCAGTCCCCTCCCCAATCAGCCCCAGCATTTT.

The chain recombines TRBV4-2 with TRBJ1-4; D ambiguous. V lost 4 bases and J 6 bases, leaving 12 bases between the germline ends. Germline CDR1 reads LGHNA; CDR2 reads YNFKEQ. CDR3 size: 14 residues. The CDR3 protein is CASSPGGGDEKLFF. The CDR3 DNA follows: TGTGCCAGCAGCCCTGGAGGTGGTGATGAAAAACTGTTTTTT.

The chain uses TRBV5-1 and TRBJ1-3; 9 nucleotides align to TRBD1. With 5 bases clipped from V and 3 bases from J, the junction kept 6 bases outside the gene matches. The CDR3 runs to 15 residues. CDR1 is SGHRS, CDR2 YFSETQ, per germline. CDR3 loop: CASRSGQGDGNTIYF. DNA for the CDR3: TGCGCCAGCAGGTCGGGACAGGGCGATGGAAACACCATATATTTT.

This chain connects TRBV5-1 to TRBJ2-2, with D uncertain. The CDR3 runs to 14 residues. V lost 0 bases and J lost 2, with 5 bases in between. Germline loops: CDR1 SGHRS, CDR2 YFSETQ. The DNA of the CDR3 is TGCGCCAGCAGCTTGGCAGTCAACACCGGGGAGCTGTTTTTT. Its protein is CASSLAVNTGELFF.

This clone came up once. This chain joins TRBV28 and TRBJ1-5; D possibly corresponds to TRBD1 (5 bases). Germline V gene sequence: CDR1 MDHEN, CDR2 SYDVKM. V dropped 4 bases and J dropped 3 bases, with 13 bases sitting between them. The CDR3 runs 15 residues. The CDR3 coding sequence is TGTGCCAGCAGTTCGACTGGACATTACAATCAGCCCCAGCATTTT. Amino acids: CASSSTGHYNQPQHF. Based on the CDR3 plus reference TRBV28 and TRBJ1-5, the full variable domain is DVKVTQSSRYLVKRTGEKVFLECVQDMDHENMFWYRQDPGLGLRLIYFSYDVKMKEKGDIPEGYSVSREKKERFSLILESASTNQTSMYLCASSSTGHYNQPQHFGDGTRLSIL.

The chain has TRBV9 and TRBJ1-2; 7 nucleotides line up with TRBD1. CDR3 size: 16 residues. The germline CDR1 and CDR2 sequences are SGDLS and YYNGEE. V shed 0 bases and J 4 bases; nucleotides not matched to a gene: 9. The CDR3 sequence is CASSVAKTGASYGYTF. In nucleotides, the CDR3 is TGTGCCAGCAGCGTAGCTAAAACAGGGGCTTCCTATGGCTACACCTTC.

This chain uses TRBV27 with TRBJ1-6; D gene unclear. V lost 3 bases to trimming and J lost 4 bases, with 7 bases between them. There are 14 residues in the CDR3. Per the germline V gene, CDR1 is MNHEY and CDR2 is SMNVEV (reference sequence). The CDR3 region has the DNA TGTGCCAGCAGTTTGAGGAATTATAATTCACCCCTCCACTTT. Its protein product is CASSLRNYNSPLHF.

This clone has only a few counts. A junction end diverges from the germline sequence, so it may reflect a read error. The V gene is TRBV7-9, the J gene TRBJ2-2; tentative D call: TRBD1 (5 bases). Germline V gene sequence: CDR1 SEHNR, CDR2 FQNEAQ (reference sequence). This CDR3 has 12 residues. In nucleotides, the CDR3 is TGTGCCAGCAGCCCGAACGTGGGGCCCAGCGTTTTT. As protein: CASSPNVGPSVF.